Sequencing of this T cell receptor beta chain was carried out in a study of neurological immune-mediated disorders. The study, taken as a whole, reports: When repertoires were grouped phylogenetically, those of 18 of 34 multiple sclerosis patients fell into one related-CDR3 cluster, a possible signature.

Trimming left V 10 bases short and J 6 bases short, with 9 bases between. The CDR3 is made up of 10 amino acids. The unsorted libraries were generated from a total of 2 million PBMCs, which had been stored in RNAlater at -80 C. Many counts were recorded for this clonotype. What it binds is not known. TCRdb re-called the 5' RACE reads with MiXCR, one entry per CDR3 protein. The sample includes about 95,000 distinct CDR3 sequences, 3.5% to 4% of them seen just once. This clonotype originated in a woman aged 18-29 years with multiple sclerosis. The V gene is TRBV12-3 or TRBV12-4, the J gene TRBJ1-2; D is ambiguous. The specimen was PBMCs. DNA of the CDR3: TGTGCCACCGCCCTAGATGGCTACACCTTC. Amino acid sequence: CATALDGYTF.